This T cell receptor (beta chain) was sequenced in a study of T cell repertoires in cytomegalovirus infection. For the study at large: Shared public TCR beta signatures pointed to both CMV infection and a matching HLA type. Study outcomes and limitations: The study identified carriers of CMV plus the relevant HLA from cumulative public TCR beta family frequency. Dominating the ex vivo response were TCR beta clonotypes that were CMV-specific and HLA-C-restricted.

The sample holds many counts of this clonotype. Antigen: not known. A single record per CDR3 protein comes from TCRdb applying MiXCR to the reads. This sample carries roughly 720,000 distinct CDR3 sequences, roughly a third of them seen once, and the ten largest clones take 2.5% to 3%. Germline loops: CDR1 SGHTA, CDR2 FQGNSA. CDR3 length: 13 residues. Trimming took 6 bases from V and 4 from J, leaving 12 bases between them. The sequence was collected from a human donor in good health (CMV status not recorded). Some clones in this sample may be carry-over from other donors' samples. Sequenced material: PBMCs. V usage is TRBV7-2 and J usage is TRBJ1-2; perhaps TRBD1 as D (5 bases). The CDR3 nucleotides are TGTGCCAGCAGGGGGCGGGGGATCTATGGCTACACCTTC. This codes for CASRGRGIYGYTF.